A single sample gave rise to the 5 T cell receptor beta chains below, sequenced in a study of blood T cell repertoires in COVID-19. Repertoires were generated with immunoSEQ multiplex PCR, while TCRdb's copy carries only in-frame clones and drops some. The repertoire holds 140,000 or so clones, with roughly 84% as singletons. Sequencing input: peripheral blood. These receptors all stem from a man aged 25 to 45 with COVID-19, enrolled during active disease.

V gene TRBV29-1 combines with J gene TRBJ2-7, with 11 bases that match TRBD1. This CDR3 is built from 14 residues. The V gene end was trimmed by 6 bases and the J gene end by 4 bases; junction bases not matched to a gene: 8. Germline V gene sequence: CDR1 SQVTM, CDR2 ANQGSEA. The CDR3 loop is CSVGTGGIGYEQYF. DNA for the CDR3: TGCAGCGTAGGGACAGGGGGAATCGGATACGAGCAGTACTTC.

The chain recombines TRBV7-9 with TRBJ1-1, with no clear D. Trimming shortened V by 8 bases and J by 1 base, and 11 bases separated the two germline ends. CDR1 and CDR2 (germline): SEHNR, FQNEAQ (reference sequence). The CDR3 is 13 residues long. CDR3 nucleotides: TGTGCCAGCTCATCTGAGGGGAACACTGAAGCTTTCTTT. Translating it yields CASSSEGNTEAFF.

The gene calls are TRBV5-5 and TRBJ2-7; weak D call: TRBD2 (6 bases). The germline V gene encodes CDR1 SGHKS and CDR2 YYEKEE (reference sequence). V shed 4 bases and J shed 0 bases, with 8 bases lying between them. CDR3 length: 13 amino acids. CDR3 DNA: TGTGCCAGCAGCGGGGGGAACTCCTACGAGCAGTACTTC. As protein: CASSGGNSYEQYF.

This rearrangement joins TRBV6-2 or TRBV6-3 to TRBJ2-5, with a weak D call TRBD2 (6 bases). From germline, CDR1 is MNHEY and CDR2 SVGEGT. V lost 6 bases, J lost 8 bases, and 22 bases lay in between. This CDR3 contains 15 residues. The CDR3 is CASSQQDGGKKTQYF. In DNA, the CDR3 is TGTGCCAGCAGCCAACAGGACGGAGGGAAGAAAACCCAGTACTTC.

This chain connects TRBV5-1 to TRBJ1-6, with TRBD1 matching 12 bases. The trim removed 3 bases at V and 9 bases at J, leaving 1 base unmatched. Germline V gene lookup returns CDR1 SGHRS and CDR2 YFSETQ. The CDR3 loop spans 14 amino acids. Here the CDR3 reads CASSSGQGASPLHF. The CDR3 nucleotides read TGCGCCAGCAGCTCGGGACAGGGGGCTTCACCCCTCCACTTT.